This T cell receptor (beta chain) is from a study of shared clonotypes between healthy human individuals. Study-wide results and caveats: A generally larger estimated richness was seen in naive subsets than in memory subsets. A handful of donors showed sharing of approximately 4.7% of naive CD4 clonotypes. Clonotype sharing across donors was expected to vary with sequencing depth.

Of note for this clone: Its antigen is as yet unknown.

The data were produced by immunoSEQ multiplex PCR, yet TCRdb's version contains in-frame clones alone and is incomplete. The sample lists approximately 2,300,000 clones, approximately 90% occurring once. The V gene's germline CDR1 is SNHLY and CDR2 FYNNEI. This CDR3 has 15 amino acids. Germline trimming cut 5 bases from V and 4 bases from J; bases unmatched to any gene: 8. J is TRBJ1-5 and V is TRBV2; 7 bases match TRBD1. The sequence was collected from a man aged 18 to 30 in good health. Some clones in this sample may be carry-over from other donors' samples. Sample: naive CD4+ T cells from PBMCs. Sample subset: CD45RA+ positively selected. The CDR3 spells CASSPRDSRNQPQHF. The CDR3, as DNA: TGTGCCAGCAGTCCTAGGGACAGTCGGAATCAGCCCCAGCATTTT.